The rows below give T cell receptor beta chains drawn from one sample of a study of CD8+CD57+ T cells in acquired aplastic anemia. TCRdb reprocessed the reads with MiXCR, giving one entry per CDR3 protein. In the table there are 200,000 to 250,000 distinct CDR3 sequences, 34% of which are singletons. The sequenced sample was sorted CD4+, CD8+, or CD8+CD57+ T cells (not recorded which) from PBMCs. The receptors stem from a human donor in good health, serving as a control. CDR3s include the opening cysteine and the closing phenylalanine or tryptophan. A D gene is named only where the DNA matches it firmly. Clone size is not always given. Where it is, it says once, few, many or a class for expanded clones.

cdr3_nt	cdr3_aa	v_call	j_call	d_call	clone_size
TGTGCCAGTAGTATTTTTGGACAGGGGGCGGGTTCGGGTCAGCCCCAGCATTTT	CASSIFGQGAGSGQPQHF	TRBV19	TRBJ1-5	TRBD1	few
TGTGCCAGCAGCTTGGCCAGGGGGCGGAACGAGCAGTACTTC	CASSLARGRNEQYF	TRBV5-8	TRBJ2-7	TRBD1	once
TGTGCCACCAGCAGACCGTTAGGGAACGAGCAGTACTTC	CATSRPLGNEQYF	TRBV15	TRBJ2-7	-	many
TGTGCCAGCAGCCAAGGGAGGGGGGGCCGCTATGAGCAGTTCTTC	CASSQGRGGRYEQFF	TRBV4-2	TRBJ2-1	-	-
TGTGCCAGCAGCGTAGAAGGACAGGGGACGCGAGACGATCAGCCCCAGCATTTT	CASSVEGQGTRDDQPQHF	TRBV9	TRBJ1-5	TRBD1	-
TGTGCCAGCAGCTCCCGAGGGACTAGCGGGAGGATTGTCAATGAGCAGTTCTTC	CASSSRGTSGRIVNEQFF	TRBV7-1	TRBJ2-1	TRBD2	many
TGCGCCAGTGCTACAGGGGGAAGGAGCGAGCAGTACTTC	CASATGGRSEQYF	TRBV10-1	TRBJ2-7	TRBD1	many
TGTGCCAGCAGTCAATACGAAAAACTGTTTTTT	CASSQYEKLFF	TRBV6-1	TRBJ1-4	-	many
TGTGCCAGCAGCTTCGTCTTTGGGACAGGGGACAATGAGCAGTTCTTC	CASSFVFGTGDNEQFF	TRBV7-2	TRBJ2-1	TRBD1	many
TGTGCCACCAGCATCGCGGGAGCTGGCACAGATACGCAGTATTTT	CATSIAGAGTDTQYF	TRBV24-1	TRBJ2-3	TRBD2	-
TGTGCCAGCACCCATTTTAGGCAAACCGTTTACTATGGCTACACCTTC	CASTHFRQTVYYGYTF	TRBV9	TRBJ1-2	-	many
TGTGCCAGCGAACGAGACGGGACAGCCTATGGCTACACCTTC	CASERDGTAYGYTF	TRBV12-3/TRBV12-4	TRBJ1-2	TRBD1	-
TGCAGTGCTAGAGATAGTTTTCGGTTGGCTAATGAAAAACTGTTTTTT	CSARDSFRLANEKLFF	TRBV20-1	TRBJ1-4	-	-
TGTGCCAGCAGCCCCGGACTAGCTCTATACGAGCAGTGCTTC	CASSPGLALYEQCF	TRBV7-9	TRBJ2-7	TRBD2	-
TGTGCCAGCAGTGAGTCTGATACGCAGTATTTT	CASSESDTQYF	TRBV6-2/TRBV6-3	TRBJ2-3	-	-
TGTGCCAGCTCACCACCCCCGGGAGGAGTGCACTATGGCTACACCTTC	CASSPPPGGVHYGYTF	TRBV18	TRBJ1-2	-	few
TGCGCCAGCAGGGCTCGACCGGACGGATGGGCTTTCTTT	CASRARPDGWAFF	TRBV10-2	TRBJ1-1	-	-
TGTGCCATCAGGGACGAATACACTGAAGCTTTCTTT	CAIRDEYTEAFF	TRBV10-3	TRBJ1-1	-	-
TGTGCCATCAGCAGAGATAGAAGAGCGGGCGAGCAGTACTTC	CAISRDRRAGEQYF	TRBV15	TRBJ2-7	-	-
TGTGCCAGCAGCTCCCTCCGGGCTAGCCTAAACGGGAATGAGCAGTTCTTC	CASSSLRASLNGNEQFF	TRBV11-2	TRBJ2-1	-	few
TGCAGCGTTGAGTCCCTAGCGCGCCCGTTTACGCAGTATTTT	CSVESLARPFTQYF	TRBV29-1	TRBJ2-3	-	-
TGCGTCAGCAGCCGCAATTCAGGGGAGGATGGCTACACCTTC	CVSSRNSGEDGYTF	TRBV10-1	TRBJ1-2	-	-
TGCGCCAGCAGCCCCGCTAGCGAGGGTATCTCCTACGAGCAGTACTTC	CASSPASEGISYEQYF	TRBV10-2	TRBJ2-7	-	-
TGCAGTGCTAGAGATGGACCCGGGAAGGAAAAACTGTTTTTT	CSARDGPGKEKLFF	TRBV20-1	TRBJ1-4	-	many
TGCGCCAGCAGCTTGGTTCTGGGGAGCTATGGCTACACCTTC	CASSLVLGSYGYTF	TRBV5-1	TRBJ1-2	-	many
TGTGCCAGCAGAACAGGGGACAGTAATGAAAAACTGTTTTTT	CASRTGDSNEKLFF	TRBV6-1	TRBJ1-4	TRBD1	-
TGCAGTGCTAGAGATCCTCGGGGGGCCTCGGGCCCAGATACGCAGTATTTT	CSARDPRGASGPDTQYF	TRBV20-1	TRBJ2-3	-	-
TGCAGTGCGTTACCGGGACGAAATTCACCCCTCCACTTT	CSALPGRNSPLHF	TRBV20-1	TRBJ1-6	-	-
TGTGCCAGCAGTCCGACAAGGGCGGATCCGAAATCCTACGAGCAGTACTTC	CASSPTRADPKSYEQYF	TRBV28	TRBJ2-7	-	few
TGTGCCAGCAGCTCCGACGCCCCGGGGGAGCTGTTTTTT	CASSSDAPGELFF	TRBV3-1	TRBJ2-2	-	-
TGTGCCAGCAGTTTATCCGGCCAAAGCTATGGCTACACCTTC	CASSLSGQSYGYTF	TRBV12-3/TRBV12-4	TRBJ1-2	-	many
TGCAGCGTTGAGGGAAACTATGGCTACACCTTC	CSVEGNYGYTF	TRBV29-1	TRBJ1-2	-	-
TGCGCCAGCAGCCAAGGCCGGGCGAAGAGAAATAATGAGCAGTTCTTC	CASSQGRAKRNNEQFF	TRBV4-1	TRBJ2-1	-	few
TGTGCCAGTAGTAGACAGGGTCCTTCCTCCTCTGGAAACACCATATATTTT	CASSRQGPSSSGNTIYF	TRBV19	TRBJ1-3	TRBD1	many
TGTGCCAGCAGTGAAGCTGAGGTTGACTATGGCTACACCTTC	CASSEAEVDYGYTF	TRBV6-1	TRBJ1-2	-	-
TGTGCCAGCGGTGCAAACTTTGGGCCCCAGCATTTT	CASGANFGPQHF	TRBV2	TRBJ1-5	-	few
TGCAGTGTTAGAACAGCGTACGAGCAGTACTTC	CSVRTAYEQYF	TRBV20-1	TRBJ2-7	-	many
TGTGCCAGCAGCGCATACGGACAGGGCAATCAACCCCAGCATTTT	CASSAYGQGNQPQHF	TRBV7-2	TRBJ1-5	TRBD1	many
TGCAGCGTTGAAAGTACCACTGAAGCTTTCTTT	CSVESTTEAFF	TRBV29-1	TRBJ1-1	-	many
TGCGCCAGCCGTCCAGCGGGGGGGCACACAGATACGCAGTATTTT	CASRPAGGHTDTQYF	TRBV5-1	TRBJ2-3	TRBD2	many
TGTGCCTCGAGGGGGAAGGACTATGGCTACACCTTC	CASRGKDYGYTF	TRBV19	TRBJ1-2	-	-
TGCAGTGCTAGAGGAGATAACTATGGCTACACCTTC	CSARGDNYGYTF	TRBV20-1	TRBJ1-2	-	many
TGTACCAGCAGCTTAGATGTGGGCCCGAAAGGATTCTTT	CTSSLDVGPKGFF	TRBV7-6	TRBJ1-1	-	-
TGTGCCAGCAGCCAATTACAGGGGAACACTGAAGCTTTCTTT	CASSQLQGNTEAFF	TRBV3-1	TRBJ1-1	-	few
TGTGCTAGCGACCCGATCGTACGGGTTGATCAGCCCCAGCATTTT	CASDPIVRVDQPQHF	TRBV2	TRBJ1-5	-	few
TGCAGTGCCAAAGACAGGGCGGGTGAGCAGTTCTTC	CSAKDRAGEQFF	TRBV20-1	TRBJ2-1	TRBD1	many
TGTGCCAGCACTCAAAACGCTGGGACCGGCTACGAGCAGTACTTC	CASTQNAGTGYEQYF	TRBV7-9	TRBJ2-7	-	many